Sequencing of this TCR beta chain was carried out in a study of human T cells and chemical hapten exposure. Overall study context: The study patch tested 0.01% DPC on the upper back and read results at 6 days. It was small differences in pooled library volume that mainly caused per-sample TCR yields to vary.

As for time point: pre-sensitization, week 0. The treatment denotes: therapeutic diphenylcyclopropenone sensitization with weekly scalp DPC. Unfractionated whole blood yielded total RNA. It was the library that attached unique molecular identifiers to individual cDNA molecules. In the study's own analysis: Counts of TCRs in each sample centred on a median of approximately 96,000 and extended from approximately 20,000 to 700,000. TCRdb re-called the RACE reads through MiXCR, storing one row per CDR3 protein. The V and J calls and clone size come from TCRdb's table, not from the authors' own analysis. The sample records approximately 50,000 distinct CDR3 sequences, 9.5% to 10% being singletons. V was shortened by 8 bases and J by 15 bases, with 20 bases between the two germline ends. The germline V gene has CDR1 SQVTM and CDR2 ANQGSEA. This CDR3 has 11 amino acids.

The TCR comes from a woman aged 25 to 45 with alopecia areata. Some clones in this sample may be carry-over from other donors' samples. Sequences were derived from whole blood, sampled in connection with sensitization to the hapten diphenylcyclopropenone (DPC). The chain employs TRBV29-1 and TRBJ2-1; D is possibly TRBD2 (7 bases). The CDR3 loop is CSPGWGGRRFF. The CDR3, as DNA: TGCAGCCCTGGGTGGGGGGGCAGGCGGTTCTTC.